What follows is one T cell receptor (beta chain) and its context. The antigen is undetermined. Treatment noted: oral pan-JAK inhibitor, 5-10 mg twice daily. Following extraction, RNA underwent reverse transcription to cDNA, which served as the sequencing template. Produced via immunoSEQ multiplex PCR; TCRdb's table is partial and in-frame only. The table has 200,000 to 250,000 clones, around two fifths seen once. This specimen belongs to a study of CD8+ T cells in alopecia areata. General study points: Clonality was higher in lesional than normal scalp, especially in alopecia totalis/universalis. Scalp sample data also include resident alphabeta T cells from normal skin.

Germline assignment: CDR1 SGHKS and CDR2 YYEKEE (reference sequence). V was cut by 4 bases and J by 7 bases, with 14 bases left in between. This CDR3 spans 14 amino acids. The rearrangement joins TRBV5-5 to TRBJ1-4, with D tentatively TRBD1 (5 bases). This material consisted of CD4+ T cells sorted from blood, taken between weeks 30 and 35, from a patient treated with tofacitinib. The sequence was obtained from a human donor with alopecia areata. The CDR3 DNA follows: TGTGCCAGCAGCACGGGACTTTTCCGTGAAAAACTGTTTTTT. As protein: CASSTGLFREKLFF.